These T cell receptor beta chains were read from a single sample in a study of PD-1 blockade in mismatch repair-deficient tumors. Generated by immunoSEQ multiplex PCR, the TCRdb table keeps only in-frame clones and is missing some. Of 56,000 or so clones in the sample, around 73% were seen once. This specimen was peripheral blood, taken 4 weeks after starting pembrolizumab. Receptor source: an adult with mismatch repair-deficient cancer. Each CDR3 is given with its conserved first and last residue. The D gene is left open where the match is weak. Clone size appears in some rows only: once, few, many, or a class for an expanded clone.

TRBV2,-,TRBJ2-3,-,CASKMTKSADTQYF,TGTGCCAGCAAAATGACAAAGAGTGCAGATACGCAGTATTTT
TRBV11-3,TRBD1,TRBJ2-1,-,CASSFEQGAYNEQFF,TGTGCCAGCAGCTTCGAACAGGGGGCCTACAATGAGCAGTTCTTC
TRBV2,TRBD2,TRBJ2-1,-,CATLAGALYNEQFF,TGTGCCACCTTAGCGGGAGCCCTTTACAATGAGCAGTTCTTC
TRBV5-4,TRBD2,TRBJ2-1,-,CASSASSGGWTEQFF,TGTGCCAGCAGCGCATCTAGCGGGGGGTGGACTGAGCAGTTCTTC
TRBV11-2,-,TRBJ1-5,-,CASSLGGGPQHF,TGTGCCAGCAGCTTAGGGGGGGGCCCCCAGCATTTT
TRBV2,-,TRBJ1-2,-,CVQQGLGGYGYTF,TGTGTCCAGCAGGGCCTAGGGGGCTATGGCTACACCTTC
TRBV11-1,TRBD2,TRBJ2-3,once,CASSFEVAGGQGTDTQYF,TGTGCCAGCAGCTTTGAAGTAGCGGGAGGTCAGGGCACAGATACGCAGTATTTT
TRBV19,-,TRBJ1-2,few,CASSIAGANYGYTF,TGTGCCAGTAGTATAGCCGGCGCTAACTATGGCTACACCTTC
TRBV5-4,-,TRBJ2-7,-,CASSLGAGSYEQYF,TGTGCCAGCAGCCTCGGAGCCGGCTCCTACGAGCAGTACTTC
TRBV5-1,-,TRBJ1-1,few,CASSLWSGDTEAFF,TGCGCCAGCAGCTTATGGTCCGGGGACACTGAAGCTTTCTTT
TRBV11-3,TRBD2,TRBJ2-3,once,CASSPRTSGVTDTQYF,TGTGCCAGCAGCCCCCGGACTAGCGGGGTCACAGATACGCAGTATTTT
TRBV7-2,TRBD2,TRBJ2-3,-,CASSLLAGGLDTQYF,TGTGCCAGCAGCTTATTAGCGGGAGGGTTAGATACGCAGTATTTT
TRBV27,-,TRBJ1-5,-,CASSLSSGMGGQPQHF,TGTGCCAGCAGTTTAAGTTCAGGGATGGGCGGGCAGCCCCAGCATTTT
TRBV7-2,-,TRBJ2-2,-,CASSLDRTGELFF,TGTGCCAGCAGCTTAGATAGGACCGGGGAGCTGTTTTTT
TRBV2,-,TRBJ1-4,-,CASRNYHPRTATNEKLFF,TGTGCCAGCAGAAACTATCATCCTAGGACGGCAACTAATGAAAAACTGTTTTTT
TRBV5-6,-,TRBJ2-5,-,CASSGTVRETQYF,TGTGCCAGCAGCGGGACGGTCAGAGAGACCCAGTACTTC
TRBV5-1,-,TRBJ2-3,-,CASSLVGRPSTDTQYF,TGCGCCAGCAGCTTGGTGGGCAGGCCCAGCACAGATACGCAGTATTTT
TRBV7-9,TRBD1,TRBJ2-1,-,CASSLTGQVYNEQFF,TGTGCCAGCAGCTTAACGGGACAGGTATACAATGAGCAGTTCTTC
TRBV29-1,-,TRBJ2-1,-,CSVEEVGNEQFF,TGCAGCGTTGAAGAGGTCGGGAATGAGCAGTTCTTC
TRBV7-9,-,TRBJ2-7,-,CASSAAYEQYF,TGTGCCAGCAGCGCCGCCTACGAGCAGTACTTC
TRBV2,TRBD2,TRBJ2-1,-,CASSRDGLAGYNEQFF,TGTGCCAGCAGTCGAGACGGACTAGCGGGCTACAATGAGCAGTTCTTC
TRBV29-1,-,TRBJ2-3,-,CSTPGFGDTQYF,TGCAGCACTCCAGGGTTTGGAGATACGCAGTATTTT